This entry lists 10 T cell receptor beta chains sequenced from one sample in a study of T cells in Graves' hyperthyroidism and ophthalmopathy. There were TCR beta CDR3 regions amplified from RNA transcripts. RT-PCR in the first round (using the HTBI primer set) targeted the TCR CDR3. Each CDR3 protein gets one entry after TCRdb re-called the multiplex PCR reads with MiXCR. The sample consists of about 520,000 distinct CDR3 sequences, less than 25% of them appearing once. Input material: blood. Every receptor here comes from a woman in her 30s with Graves' ophthalmopathy.

The gene calls are TRBV11-1 and TRBJ2-7, with 7 bases fitting TRBD2. Germline V CDR1 and CDR2: SGHAT, FQDESV (reference sequence). V lost 5 bases to trimming and J lost 3 bases; unmatched junction nucleotides: 4. The length of the CDR3 is 13 residues. The CDR3 protein is CASSGEGHYEQYF. The DNA of the CDR3 is TGTGCCAGCAGCGGGGAGGGCCACTACGAGCAGTACTTC.

The V gene is TRBV11-2, the J gene TRBJ2-5; D not resolved. The length of the CDR3 is 13 residues. CDR1 and CDR2 (germline): SGHAT, FQNNGV. V dropped 2 bases and J dropped 3 bases, with 7 bases sitting between them. CDR3 coding DNA: TGTGCCAGCAGCTTATCCCAAAAAGAGACCCAGTACTTC. As protein: CASSLSQKETQYF.

The table lists this clonotype with many counts. The chain carries TRBV6-2 or TRBV6-3 and TRBJ2-1; D gene uncertain. Trimming removed 6 bases at V and 1 base at J, with 4 bases between. The germline V gene encodes CDR1 MNHEY and CDR2 SVGEGT. The CDR3 contains 12 residues. The CDR3 DNA reads as TGTGCCAGCAGGGGTTCCTACAATGAGCAGTTCTTC. Encoded protein: CASRGSYNEQFF.

The CDR3 reads CASSEFFWTGSRRDTEAFF. CDR3 coding DNA: TGTGCCAGCAGTGAATTTTTTTGGACAGGGTCGAGGCGGGACACTGAAGCTTTCTTT. This chain uses TRBV2 with TRBJ1-1, with 8 bases lining up with TRBD1. The germline gives CDR1 SNHLY, CDR2 FYNNEI. V lost 2 bases, J lost 3 bases, and 17 bases stayed unmatched. The CDR3 runs to 19 residues.

Only a few counts were recorded for this clonotype. The V and J genes are TRBV11-2 and TRBJ1-6; D remains unclear. V lost 5 bases and J 3 bases, leaving 20 bases between the germline ends. The CDR3 consists of 18 residues. CDR1 SGHAT and CDR2 FQNNGV come from the germline V gene. The CDR3 sequence is CASSVKGGRNRYNSPLHF. In DNA form, the CDR3 reads TGTGCCAGCAGCGTGAAAGGTGGAAGGAACCGCTATAATTCACCCCTCCACTTT.

Points on this clonotype: A read error may account for a junction end that differs from germline. The chain has TRBV12-3 or TRBV12-4 and TRBJ1-1; D is unresolved. The CDR3 runs 13 residues. The CDR3 region is CASSLAKNTDAFF. In nucleotides, the CDR3 is TGTGCCAGCAGTTTAGCTAAGAACACTGATGCTTTCTTT.

At least ten counts were recorded for this clonotype. The chain recombines TRBV15 with TRBJ1-2; 8 positions match TRBD1. Germline CDR1 and CDR2: LNHNV and YYDKDF (reference sequence). V was pared by 3 bases and J by 4 bases, with 7 bases of the junction left unmatched. The CDR3 covers 15 residues. CDR3 in amino acids: CATSRGTGWGYGYTF. For the CDR3, the DNA is TGTGCCACCAGCAGGGGGACAGGTTGGGGCTATGGCTACACCTTC.

A remark on this clonotype: A read error is possible here, since a much larger clone lies one base away. V is TRBV20-1 and J is TRBJ2-4, with TRBD1 matching over 10 bases. This CDR3 has 13 residues. Germline lookup yields CDR1 DFQATT and CDR2 SNEGSKA (reference sequence). The J segment lost 5 bases and the V segment lost 6 bases, leaving 4 bases of the junction unmatched. The CDR3, as DNA: TGCAGTGCCCCCGGGACAGGGGAAAACATTCAGTACTTC. As protein: CSAPGTGENIQYF.

Only one count was recorded for this clonotype. The chain uses TRBV10-3 and TRBJ2-7; no clear D gene. Per the germline V gene, CDR1 is ENHRY and CDR2 is SYGVKD. The V and J ends lost 4 bases and 2 bases respectively, with 6 bases between them. CDR3 size: 12 residues. This chain's CDR3 is CAISAAPYEQYF. The CDR3 bases are TGTGCCATCAGTGCAGCCCCCTACGAGCAGTACTTC.

The chain is built from TRBV12-3 or TRBV12-4 and TRBJ2-1; D is undetermined. The length of the CDR3 is 13 residues. The V and J ends lost 2 bases and 7 bases respectively, with 9 bases between them. CDR3 in amino acids: CASSLSDQNEQFF. CDR3 nucleotides: TGTGCCAGCAGTTTATCAGACCAAAATGAGCAGTTCTTC.